The rows below give T cell receptor beta chains drawn from one sample of a study of cytomegalovirus exposure and HLA in healthy donors. Some clones are missing from TCRdb's copy, which holds only in-frame ones; the method was immunoSEQ multiplex PCR. The sample has 100,000 to 150,000 clones; approximately 80% are singletons. The sample taken for sequencing was PBMCs. The source of these receptors is a man aged 40-49 years in good health and CMV-seronegative. Each CDR3 is given with its conserved first and last residue. The D gene is left open where the match is weak. Not every row has a clone size; where given, it reads once, few, many or a size class.

TRBV28,TRBD1,-,TRBJ2-7,CASTFGTGSYEQYF,TGTGCCAGCACCTTCGGGACAGGATCCTACGAGCAGTACTTC
TRBV5-3,TRBD1,few,TRBJ2-3,CARSVKTGDRSTDTQYF,TGTGCCAGAAGCGTCAAAACCGGGGACAGAAGCACAGATACGCAGTATTTT
TRBV18,TRBD2,-,TRBJ2-7,CASSRLAVPYEQYF,TGTGCCAGCTCACGCCTAGCGGTTCCCTACGAGCAGTACTTC
TRBV30,-,once,TRBJ1-1,CAWSVRSAGTEAFF,TGTGCCTGGAGTGTACGATCAGCAGGGACTGAAGCTTTCTTT
TRBV27,TRBD1,few,TRBJ1-6,CASSLIPGQGYNSPLHF,TGTGCCAGCAGTTTAATCCCGGGACAGGGTTATAATTCACCCCTCCACTTT
TRBV27,-,-,TRBJ1-1,CASSLKPASGTEAFF,TGTGCCAGCAGTTTAAAGCCGGCGTCGGGCACTGAAGCTTTCTTT
TRBV14,TRBD1,-,TRBJ1-1,CASRRGQGRLTMNTEAFF,TGTGCCAGCAGACGCGGACAGGGGAGATTGACAATGAACACTGAAGCTTTCTTT
TRBV2,-,-,TRBJ1-6,CASSFTTQNSPLHF,TGTGCCAGCAGTTTTACCACCCAGAATTCACCCCTCCACTTT
TRBV7-2,TRBD2,-,TRBJ2-2,CASSHPSGGFTGELFF,TGTGCCAGCAGCCATCCTAGCGGGGGGTTCACCGGGGAGCTGTTTTTT
TRBV4-1,-,-,TRBJ2-6,CASSQDSSAYGANGLTF,TGCGCCAGCAGCCAAGATAGTTCGGCCTATGGGGCCAACGGCCTGACTTTC
TRBV11-2,TRBD1,-,TRBJ1-6,CASSSRQGNNSPLHF,TGTGCCAGCAGCTCCCGACAGGGGAATAATTCACCCCTCCACTTT
TRBV2,-,once,TRBJ1-4,CASSEGGLGKLFF,TGTGCCAGCAGTGAAGGGGGCTTAGGAAAACTGTTTTTT
TRBV5-1,-,-,TRBJ2-1,CASSLSGSSPSASEQFF,TGCGCCAGCAGCTTGTCCGGATCTAGCCCCTCAGCGAGCGAGCAGTTCTTC
TRBV7-6,-,-,TRBJ2-3,CASSFQDTQYF,TGTGCCAGCAGCTTTCAGGATACGCAGTATTTT
TRBV21-1,-,-,TRBJ1-4,CASSKLRYETDSEKLFF,TGTGCCAGCAGCAAATTGAGGTATGAGACAGACTCTGAAAAACTGTTTTTT